Listed below are T cell receptor beta chains from one sample, sequenced in a study of blood T cells in healthy people across ages. TCRdb ran MiXCR on the 5' RACE reads and lists one entry per CDR3 protein. The top ten clones hold around 23% of a sample with some 1.8 million distinct CDR3 sequences, more than 35% of them seen once. The sequencing sample was made of blood. The receptors were sampled from a human donor in good health. Each CDR3 is given with its conserved first and last residue. A D gene is named only where the DNA matches it firmly. Clone size is given for some rows only: seen once, a few or many times, or a class if the clone is expanded.

j_gene: TRBJ2-7
abundance: few
d_gene: TRBD2
v_gene: TRBV7-2
CDR3aa: CASSFLSSGGSYEQYF
CDR3nt: TGTGCCAGCAGCTTCCTCTCTAGCGGGGGGTCCTACGAGCAGTACTTC

j_gene: TRBJ2-3
abundance: few
d_gene: -
v_gene: TRBV13
CDR3aa: CASSLAQETDTQYF
CDR3nt: TGTGCCAGCAGCTTGGCACAGGAGACAGATACGCAGTATTTT

j_gene: TRBJ1-5
abundance: -
d_gene: -
v_gene: TRBV12-3/TRBV12-4
CDR3aa: CASSFMGGGTGNQPQHF
CDR3nt: TGTGCCAGCAGTTTCATGGGAGGGGGAACGGGCAATCAGCCCCAGCATTTT

j_gene: TRBJ1-2
abundance: -
d_gene: TRBD1
v_gene: TRBV3-1
CDR3aa: CASSQQTGYYGYTF
CDR3nt: TGTGCCAGCAGCCAACAGACAGGGTACTATGGCTACACCTTC

j_gene: TRBJ2-7
abundance: -
d_gene: TRBD1
v_gene: TRBV9
CDR3aa: CAGSATGGGHEQYF
CDR3nt: TGTGCCGGCAGCGCCACAGGGGGCGGACACGAGCAGTACTTC

j_gene: TRBJ2-1
abundance: few
d_gene: TRBD2
v_gene: TRBV6-2/TRBV6-3
CDR3aa: CASSGGLEQFF
CDR3nt: TGTGCCAGCAGTGGGGGACTAGAGCAGTTCTTC

j_gene: TRBJ2-1
abundance: -
d_gene: TRBD1
v_gene: TRBV12-3/TRBV12-4
CDR3aa: CASSPDRGLGEQFF
CDR3nt: TGTGCCAGCAGCCCAGACAGGGGGCTCGGTGAGCAGTTCTTC

j_gene: TRBJ2-3
abundance: few
d_gene: -
v_gene: TRBV29-1
CDR3aa: CSVKGTLADTQYF
CDR3nt: TGCAGCGTTAAGGGGACTTTGGCAGATACGCAGTATTTT

j_gene: TRBJ2-4
abundance: few
d_gene: -
v_gene: TRBV5-1
CDR3aa: CASSTLQAKNIQYF
CDR3nt: TGCGCCAGCAGCACGCTTCAAGCCAAAAACATTCAGTACTTC

j_gene: TRBJ2-3
abundance: -
d_gene: TRBD2
v_gene: TRBV2
CDR3aa: CASRRLADTDTQYF
CDR3nt: TGTGCCAGCAGGAGACTAGCGGACACAGATACGCAGTATTTT

j_gene: TRBJ1-6
abundance: -
d_gene: TRBD1
v_gene: TRBV2
CDR3aa: CASSRDSYNSPLHF
CDR3nt: TGTGCCAGCAGTAGGGACAGCTATAATTCACCCCTCCACTTT